This T cell receptor beta chain was identified in a study of T-cell reconstitution after alpha-beta-depleted transplantation in children. The authors prepared the TCRbeta library with unique molecular identifiers. TCRdb re-called the PCR reads through MiXCR, storing one row per CDR3 protein. Among 400,000 to 450,000 distinct CDR3 sequences listed, 43% were seen once. This CDR3 is 14 amino acids long. Trimming removed 0 bases at V and 7 bases at J, with 14 bases between. The germline V gene encodes CDR1 SGHRS and CDR2 YFSETQ. Study-level results: About two months after transplant, alpha-beta T cells reportedly came from several hundred expanded graft clones. Newly produced T cells mostly provided counts and TCRbeta diversity after one year, as hyperexpanded clones declined. Diversity of TCRbeta at day 60 was high in some patients, arising from surviving recipient T cells and thymic progenitors.

In regard to this clonotype: Its target is unknown.

V gene TRBV5-1 combines with J gene TRBJ2-7; the D gene is possibly TRBD2 (6 bases). The TCR originated in a girl aged 2 to 10 with aplastic anemia, due to receive a stem cell transplant. The sequences come from PBMCs, collected before TCRalphabeta/CD19-depleted stem cell transplant. The CDR3 spells CASSLAGTSLEQYF. In DNA, the CDR3 is TGCGCCAGCAGCTTGGCCGGGACTTCCCTAGAGCAGTACTTC.